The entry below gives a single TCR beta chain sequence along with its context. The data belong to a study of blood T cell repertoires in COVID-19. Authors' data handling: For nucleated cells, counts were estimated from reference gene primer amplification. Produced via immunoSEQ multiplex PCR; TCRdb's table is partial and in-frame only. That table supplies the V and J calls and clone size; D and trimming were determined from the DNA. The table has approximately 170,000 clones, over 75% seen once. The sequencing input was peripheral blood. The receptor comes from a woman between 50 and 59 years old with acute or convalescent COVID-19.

CDR3 region: CASSSSREQYF. As DNA, the CDR3 is TGTGCCAGCAGTTCGTCGAGAGAGCAGTACTTC. The genes are TRBV6-6 and TRBJ2-7; D unresolved. Germline CDR1 MNHNY, CDR2 SVGAGI (reference sequence). Trimming left V 4 bases short and J 7 bases short, with 8 bases between. The CDR3 consists of 11 residues.